A single sample is the source of the 22 T cell receptor beta chains below, sequenced in a study of cytomegalovirus exposure and HLA in healthy donors. Vbeta (60) and Jbeta (13) primers were used in the PCR. Produced via immunoSEQ multiplex PCR; TCRdb's table is partial and in-frame only. The sample includes around 220,000 clones, about 75% of them seen just once. Sequencing was carried out using PBMCs. These receptors originate from a woman aged 30 to 39 in good health and CMV-seronegative.

The chain is built from TRBV18 and TRBJ1-1; 9 bases agree with TRBD1. V was clipped by 6 bases and J by 12 bases; unmatched bases: 11. CDR1 and CDR2 (germline): KGHSH, LQKENI. This CDR3 region has 13 residues. This chain's CDR3 is CASSFDQGTGPFF. The CDR3 region has the DNA TGTGCCAGCTCCTTCGACCAGGGGACAGGGCCTTTCTTT.

This clone has only one observation. The rearrangement uses TRBV18 and TRBJ2-5; D is unclear. The CDR3 has 14 amino acids. Trimming cost V 3 bases and J 2 bases, with 10 bases left between them. Germline loops: CDR1 KGHSH, CDR2 LQKENI. The CDR3 spells CASSPSGLQETQYF. The CDR3 DNA sequence: TGTGCCAGCTCACCCTCGGGTCTTCAAGAGACCCAGTACTTC.

This clone was seen a handful of times. The V and J genes are TRBV15 and TRBJ1-2, with 7 bases fitting TRBD1. With 1 base clipped from V and 6 bases from J, the junction kept 5 bases outside the gene matches. The V gene's germline CDR1 is LNHNV and CDR2 YYDKDF (reference sequence). The CDR3 has 14 amino acids. Here the CDR3 DNA reads TGTGCCACCAGCAGAGGGACAGGCGCCCATGGCTACACCTTC. This codes for CATSRGTGAHGYTF.

The count of this clone is one. This sequence joins TRBV6-5 and TRBJ2-5; TRBD2 agrees at 9 bases. V lost 4 bases and J lost 2; bases outside the gene matches: 5. The CDR3 has 15 amino acids. Germline V CDR1 and CDR2: MNHEY, SVGAGI. CDR3 amino acids: CASSSKAGGQETQYF. As DNA, the CDR3 is TGTGCCAGCAGTTCTAAAGCGGGAGGACAAGAGACCCAGTACTTC.

The chain employs TRBV7-2 and TRBJ2-5, with 7 bases fitting TRBD1. Unmatched junction bases numbered 4, after V lost 6 bases and J lost 0 bases. The CDR3 covers 14 residues. Germline values: CDR1 SGHTA, CDR2 FQGNSA. CDR3: CASRNDRDQETQYF. The CDR3 region has the DNA TGTGCCAGCAGGAACGACAGGGACCAAGAGACCCAGTACTTC. Drawing the rest from reference TRBV7-2 and TRBJ2-5, the complete variable domain is GAGVSQSPSNKVTEKGKDVELRCDPISGHTALYWYRQSLGQGLEFLIYFQGNSAPDKSGLPSDRFSAERTGGSVSTLTIQRTQQEDSAVYLCASRNDRDQETQYFGPGTRLLVL.

The gene calls are TRBV7-3 and TRBJ1-1; D not resolved. V was clipped by 5 bases and J by 4 bases, with 11 bases between them. The germline CDR1 and CDR2 sequences are SGHTA and FQGTGA. This CDR3 comprises 13 residues. CDR3 in amino acids: CASSRGFATEAFF. The CDR3 DNA reads as TGTGCCAGCAGCCGCGGGTTCGCCACTGAAGCTTTCTTT.

The chain joins TRBV6-4 to TRBJ1-2, with 7 bases identical to TRBD1. The CDR3 totals 20 residues. Germline CDR1 MRHNA, CDR2 SNTAGT. Trimming cost V 3 bases and J 4 bases; bases outside gene matches: 23. The CDR3 DNA reads as TGTGCCAGCAGTGAGTTCCCCCCCCCTTTAGGGGGCGGATCGAGCTATGGCTACACCTTC. Protein product: CASSEFPPPLGGGSSYGYTF.

This clone was detected once. V and J are TRBV27 and TRBJ2-7, with 11 bases lining up with TRBD2. The V gene end was trimmed by 4 bases and the J gene end by 0 bases; junction bases not matched to a gene: 2. Germline CDR1 and CDR2: MNHEY and SMNVEV (reference sequence). This CDR3 spans 15 amino acids. The CDR3 protein is CASSWGLAASYEQYF. DNA for the CDR3: TGTGCCAGCAGTTGGGGACTAGCGGCCTCCTACGAGCAGTACTTC.

Comments on this clone: Within the sample, other DNA sequences also encode this same CDR3. The chain combines TRBV9 with TRBJ1-1, with a tentative D call TRBD1 (5 bases). CDR1 and CDR2 from the germline V gene are SGDLS and YYNGEE. V dropped 3 bases and J dropped 5 bases, with 20 bases sitting between them. The CDR3 has 16 amino acids. The CDR3 bases are TGTGCCAGCAGCGCCCGGGTGACAGATGGTCATACTGAAGCTTTCTTT. It yields the protein CASSARVTDGHTEAFF.

The CDR3 DNA reads TGTGCCAGCAGCCCATTAGCGGCTAACAATGAGCAGTTCTTC. Its protein product is CASSPLAANNEQFF. This chain joins TRBV7-9 and TRBJ2-1; perhaps TRBD2 as D (6 bases). Trimming removed 5 bases from V and 5 bases from J, with 13 bases in between. The CDR3 spans 14 residues. Germline loops: CDR1 SEHNR, CDR2 FQNEAQ (reference sequence). Variable domain in full (rest from reference TRBV7-9 and TRBJ2-1): DTGVSQNPRHKITKRGQNVTFRCDPISEHNRLYWYRQTLGQGPEFLTYFQNEAQLEKSRLLSDRFSAERPKGSFSTLEIQRTEQGDSAMYLCASSPLAANNEQFFGPGTRLTVL.

V and J are TRBV11-3 and TRBJ1-1; D gene uncertain. The germline gives CDR1 SGHNT, CDR2 YENEEA. The V end was cut by 3 bases, the J end by 6 bases, with 14 bases between. The CDR3 extends over 14 amino acids. The CDR3 is CASSFITSVAEAFF. The CDR3, as DNA: TGTGCCAGCAGCTTTATTACAAGTGTCGCTGAAGCTTTCTTT.

This clone came up a few times. The chain uses TRBV9 and TRBJ2-1; the D gene is possibly TRBD2 (6 bases). V lost 4 bases and J 5 bases, leaving 22 bases between the germline ends. CDR1 is SGDLS, CDR2 YYNGEE, per germline. CDR3 size: 17 residues. The CDR3 nucleotides are TGTGCCAGCAGCATCCGGGACTCCTGGTCCAATGACAATGAGCAGTTCTTC. Its protein is CASSIRDSWSNDNEQFF.

This chain connects TRBV5-1 to TRBJ1-3, with a weak D call TRBD1 (6 bases). Trimming pared 2 bases from V and 6 bases from J, leaving 9 bases between. The CDR3 has 13 residues. Germline CDR1 is SGHRS and CDR2 is YFSETQ. CDR3 DNA sequence: TGCGCCAGCAGCTTCAGGGGCGAAAACACCATATATTTT. Amino acids: CASSFRGENTIYF. Complete variable domain (other parts from reference TRBV5-1 and TRBJ1-3): KAGVTQTPRYLIKTRGQQVTLSCSPISGHRSVSWYQQTPGQGLQFLFEYFSETQRNKGNFPGRFSGRQFSNSRSEMNVSTLELGDSALYLCASSFRGENTIYFGEGSWLTVV.

The rearrangement links TRBV5-4 to TRBJ2-5; 8 bases agree with TRBD2. The J segment lost 5 bases and the V segment lost 2 bases, leaving 2 bases of the junction unmatched. Germline V gene data show CDR1 as SGHNT and CDR2 as YYREEE (reference sequence). The CDR3 spans 13 residues. CDR3 residues: CASSLAGAETQYF. In DNA form, the CDR3 reads TGTGCCAGCAGCTTAGCGGGGGCCGAGACCCAGTACTTC. Together with reference TRBV5-4 and TRBJ2-5, the CDR3 gives the full variable domain: ETGVTQSPTHLIKTRGQQVTLRCSSQSGHNTVSWYQQALGQGPQFIFQYYREEENGRGNFPPRFSGLQFPNYSSELNVNALELDDSALYLCASSLAGAETQYFGPGTRLLVL.

This chain uses TRBV6-5 with TRBJ1-1; possibly TRBD1 for D (5 bases). CDR1 and CDR2 (germline): MNHEY, SVGAGI. V gave up 5 bases and J gave up 9 bases, with 19 bases separating them. The CDR3 loop spans 14 amino acids. The CDR3 DNA reads TGTGCCAGCAGTCTAATTCGACAGCGGGAAAAAGCTTTCTTT. Protein sequence: CASSLIRQREKAFF.

The chain has TRBV5-6 and TRBJ1-2, with D perhaps matching TRBD1 (6 bases). Germline CDR1 and CDR2: SGHDT and YYEEEE. This CDR3 has 13 residues. The germline V and J ends were trimmed by 4 bases and 3 bases, with 10 bases remaining between them. Here the CDR3 DNA reads TGTGCCAGCAGCGAAAACAGGGACTATGGCTACACCTTC. This encodes CASSENRDYGYTF.

In its sample, this clone was seen a few times. The genes are TRBV18 and TRBJ2-1; 10 bases line up with TRBD2. The CDR3 has 17 residues. Trimming took 1 base from V and 5 from J; bases not matched to a gene: 8. Per the germline V gene, CDR1 is KGHSH and CDR2 is LQKENI. CDR3 nucleotide sequence: TGTGCCAGCTCACCACAGGCCAGCGGGAGGGCAAACAATGAGCAGTTCTTC. Translation: CASSPQASGRANNEQFF. The full variable domain, completed using reference TRBV18 and TRBJ2-1, is NAGVMQNPRHLVRRRGQEARLRCSPMKGHSHVYWYRQLPEEGLKFMVYLQKENIIDESGMPKERFSAEFPKEGPSILRIQQVVRGDSAAYFCASSPQASGRANNEQFFGPGTRLTVL.

The genes are TRBV30 and TRBJ1-2, with TRBD1 matching over 7 bases. Per the germline V gene, CDR1 is GTSNPN and CDR2 is SVGIG (reference sequence). V shed 4 bases and J 7 bases; nucleotides not matched to a gene: 6. The CDR3 extends over 12 amino acids. This CDR3 is CAWMEGAFGYTF. CDR3 in DNA: TGTGCCTGGATGGAGGGGGCGTTTGGCTACACCTTC.

The V gene is TRBV5-1, the J gene TRBJ1-4; D is unclear. This CDR3 has 14 residues. Germline CDR1 SGHRS, CDR2 YFSETQ. The ends were cut back, 4 bases at V and 5 bases at J, with 12 bases in the middle. CDR3 region: CASSAESGNEKLFF. In nucleotides, the CDR3 is TGCGCCAGCAGCGCTGAATCGGGGAATGAAAAACTGTTTTTT.

This chain links TRBV6-5 with TRBJ1-5, with TRBD1 identical over 7 bases. Germline CDR1 is MNHEY and CDR2 is SVGAGI. The junction had 7 bases not matched to a gene; V was cut back by 5 bases and J by 3 bases. The CDR3 runs to 15 residues. Here the CDR3 reads CASSAGTDFNQPQHF. The CDR3 DNA reads TGTGCCAGCAGTGCCGGGACAGACTTCAATCAGCCCCAGCATTTT.

The chain joins TRBV7-9 to TRBJ1-1; D not certain. This CDR3 comprises 11 residues. Germline CDR1 is SEHNR and CDR2 is FQNEAQ (reference sequence). Deletions cut 8 bases from V and 12 bases from J, with 16 bases between. DNA of the CDR3: TGTGCCAGCTCCCGGGAAGAGATTACTTTCTTT. Translated, it gives CASSREEITFF.

The gene calls are TRBV5-1 and TRBJ2-5; perhaps TRBD2 as D (5 bases). V lost 0 bases to trimming and J lost 5 bases, with 8 bases between them. Germline V gene sequence: CDR1 SGHRS, CDR2 YFSETQ. The CDR3 has 13 residues. The CDR3 DNA sequence: TGCGCCAGCAGCTTGGCCGGGATGGAGACCCAGTACTTC. Its protein product is CASSLAGMETQYF.